These 9 T cell receptor beta chains were sequenced from one sample in a study of PD-1 blockade in classical Hodgkin lymphoma. Each patient experienced a relapse that followed autologous stem cell transplantation, and brentuximab vedotin exposure varied. Data came from immunoSEQ multiplex PCR; TCRdb stores just in-frame clones and leaves some out. The profile shows 35,000 to 40,000 clones, around 90% of them singletons. Sequences were derived from peripheral blood mononuclear cells (PBMCs), sampled before the second cycle of nivolumab. Receptor source: a human donor with classical Hodgkin lymphoma.

In regard to this clone: Germline is not matched at one junction end, which may reflect a read error. V usage is TRBV7-7 and J usage is TRBJ2-1; no clear D. The germline V gene encodes CDR1 SSHAT and CDR2 FNYEAQ (reference sequence). There are 14 residues in the CDR3. CDR3 DNA sequence: TGTGCTAGCAGCTTCTCGGCTGTGGCGGATGAGCAGTTCTTC. Protein product: CASSFSAVADEQFF.

The V call is TRBV5-4, the J call TRBJ1-3; TRBD1 aligns across 7 bases. Germline lookup yields CDR1 SGHNT and CDR2 YYREEE (reference sequence). This CDR3 has 13 amino acids. V trimming: 6 bases; J trimming: 4 bases; junction bases outside the gene matches: 4. The CDR3 nucleotides are TGTGCCAGCACGACGGACAGGGGAAACACCATATATTTT. Its translation: CASTTDRGNTIYF.

The CDR3 sequence is CASSPLWGGVYEQYF. The CDR3 nucleotides read TGTGCCAGCAGCCCCCTATGGGGAGGGGTCTACGAGCAGTACTTC. The chain joins TRBV11-1 to TRBJ2-7; 7 bases match TRBD2. The ends lost 5 bases at V and 3 bases at J; junction bases unmatched: 10. The CDR3 consists of 15 residues. Per the germline V gene, CDR1 is SGHAT and CDR2 is FQDESV (reference sequence). Supplemented by reference TRBV11-1 and TRBJ2-7, the full variable domain reads EAEVAQSPRYKITEKSQAVAFWCDPISGHATLYWYRQILGQGPELLVQFQDESVVDDSQLPKDRFSAERLKGVDSTLKIQPAELGDSAMYLCASSPLWGGVYEQYFGPGTRLTVT.

The chain couples TRBV6-1 to TRBJ2-2; TRBD2 is a possible D gene (6 bases). The germline CDR1 and CDR2 sequences are MNHNS and SASEGT. V was cut by 2 bases and J by 5 bases, with 12 bases left in between. The CDR3 extends over 15 amino acids. The DNA for the CDR3 is TGTGCCAGCAGTGAACTCGGAGGGGCAACCGGGGAGCTGTTTTTT. Residues: CASSELGGATGELFF.

This sequence joins TRBV6-5 and TRBJ2-7, with a weak D call TRBD2 (6 bases). Germline V gene sequence: CDR1 MNHEY, CDR2 SVGAGI. The CDR3 sequence is 11 residues long. The CDR3 reads CPRGEVYEQYF. CDR3 DNA sequence: TGTCCACGAGGGGAGGTATACGAGCAGTACTTC.

The V gene is TRBV30, the J gene TRBJ1-4; 7 bases are shared with TRBD1. CDR3 length: 14 amino acids. CDR1 GTSNPN and CDR2 SVGIG come from the germline V gene (reference sequence). With V trimmed by 3 bases and J by 10 bases, 11 bases remained unmatched. CDR3: CAWSPTGHPGKLFF. The CDR3 DNA follows: TGTGCCTGGAGCCCGACAGGGCATCCGGGAAAACTGTTTTTT.

The rearrangement uses TRBV9 and TRBJ1-3; no clear D gene. Germline V gene data show CDR1 as SGDLS and CDR2 as YYNGEE. The V end lost 0 bases, the J end lost 0 bases, and 13 bases lay between the germline ends. CDR3 size: 17 residues. CDR3 nucleotides: TGTGCCAGCAGCGTAGCTGTTGGCACAACCTCTGGAAACACCATATATTTT. Amino acid sequence: CASSVAVGTTSGNTIYF.

The chain has TRBV25-1 and TRBJ2-1, with a possible D match to TRBD2 (5 bases). With 4 bases removed from V and 8 bases from J, the gap between germline ends came to 6 bases. Germline V gives CDR1 MGHDK, CDR2 SYGVNS. This CDR3 comprises 11 residues. CDR3 region: CASSAGDEQFF. The CDR3 region has the DNA TGTGCCAGCAGTGCCGGGGATGAGCAGTTCTTC.

V and J are TRBV5-4 and TRBJ2-1, with D uncertain. With 0 bases removed from V and 6 bases from J, the gap between germline ends came to 7 bases. The CDR3 consists of 13 residues. Germline V gives CDR1 SGHNT, CDR2 YYREEE (reference sequence). CDR3 amino acids: CASSLGGSNEQFF. The CDR3 DNA reads as TGTGCCAGCAGCTTGGGGGGTTCCAATGAGCAGTTCTTC.